A selection of T cell receptor beta chains follows, all from one sample in a study of T cells expressing NK-cell markers. TCRdb re-called the 5' RACE reads; one entry per CDR3 protein, DNA not given. This repertoire comprises about 460,000 distinct CDR3 sequences; its ten largest clones make up approximately 1.4%. Sequencing input: blood T cells: a sorted CD56 or NKG2C T cell subset, CD4+ or CD8+ T cells, or bulk PBMC T cells (not recorded which). The receptors come from a woman between 50 and 59 years old in good health. CDR3s include the opening cysteine and the closing phenylalanine or tryptophan. The order of the fields is J gene, V gene, CDR3 protein.

J gene: TRBJ2-1; V gene: TRBV2; CDR3 protein: CASLVRWLTQNEQFF
J gene: TRBJ2-4; V gene: TRBV7-9; CDR3 protein: CASSFLATRNIQYF
J gene: TRBJ1-4; V gene: TRBV12-3/TRBV12-4; CDR3 protein: CASSLSGKGNEKLFF
J gene: TRBJ2-2; V gene: TRBV24-1; CDR3 protein: CATSAGTGSNTGELFF
J gene: TRBJ1-5; V gene: TRBV12-3/TRBV12-4; CDR3 protein: CASTTAGRSGQPQHF
J gene: TRBJ2-1; V gene: TRBV4-2; CDR3 protein: CASSQEGTSGSLYNEQFF
J gene: TRBJ2-5; V gene: TRBV7-7; CDR3 protein: CASSLASGSQGETQYF
J gene: TRBJ2-3; V gene: TRBV12-3/TRBV12-4; CDR3 protein: CATMYREFQDTQYF
J gene: TRBJ2-5; V gene: TRBV20-1; CDR3 protein: CSTGTGVSGQTQYF
J gene: TRBJ2-7; V gene: TRBV29-1; CDR3 protein: CSVGPGEEQYF
J gene: TRBJ1-1; V gene: TRBV20-1; CDR3 protein: CSARIGTQLNTEAFF
J gene: TRBJ2-7; V gene: TRBV6-1; CDR3 protein: CASSEPHPYEQYF
J gene: TRBJ2-3; V gene: TRBV30; CDR3 protein: CAWSLSSGTDTQYF